This TCR beta chain was captured in a study of T cell responses to AZD1222 COVID-19 vaccine. General study points: Repertoires were obtained only post-peak T cell response. Targeting of unmutated variant regions was reportedly seen in nearly half of spike-specific TCRs. Females made up more of the donors, who were largely white British, and clonal diversity may have come out too low.

The data were produced by immunoSEQ multiplex PCR, yet TCRdb's version contains in-frame clones alone and is incomplete. The top ten clones hold nearly 25% of a sample with around 78,000 clones, 87% of them seen once. About this clone itself: The antigen is unknown.

Material: peripheral blood, obtained on day 0 of AZD1222 vaccination. This clonotype was sampled from an adult in good health.

The CDR3: CASSPNYGTEAFF. CDR3 DNA sequence: TGTGCCAGCAGTCCGAATTACGGGACTGAAGCTTTCTTT. The chain is built from TRBV6-2 or TRBV6-3 and TRBJ1-1; no clear D gene. The CDR3 is made up of 13 amino acids. Looked up from germline, CDR1 is MNHEY and CDR2 is SVGEGT. Trimming shortened V by 5 bases and J by 5 bases, and 12 bases separated the two germline ends.